These T cell receptor beta chains were read from a single sample in a study of T cells in Graves' hyperthyroidism and ophthalmopathy. TCRdb recomputed calls from the multiplex PCR reads with MiXCR, one row per CDR3 protein. Altogether 300,000 to 450,000 distinct CDR3 sequences are present, 15% to 19% being singletons, with the ten largest covering 25% to 35%. The source material was blood. The receptors come from a woman aged 18-29 years with Graves' hyperthyroidism that later progressed to Graves' ophthalmopathy. Each CDR3 is given with its conserved first and last residue. D genes are given only for firm matches. Clone size appears in some rows only: once, few, many, or a class for an expanded clone.

cdr3_aa cdr3_nt clone_size j_call v_call d_call
CASSSRGGTGFYEQYF TGTGCCAGCAGTTCACGGGGGGGCACAGGGTTCTACGAGCAGTACTTC . TRBJ2-7 TRBV12-3/TRBV12-4 TRBD2
CASSWFETGNTEAFF TGCGCCAGCAGCTGGTTTGAGACAGGTAACACTGAAGCTTTCTTT many TRBJ1-1 TRBV5-1 .
CASSDRRGVAGVADTQYF TGTGCCAGCAGCGACCGACGCGGGGTAGCGGGAGTCGCAGATACGCAGTATTTT many TRBJ2-3 TRBV7-3 TRBD2
CASSLGISGDYGYTF TGTGCCAGCAGCTTGGGTATTTCCGGGGACTATGGCTACACCTTC . TRBJ1-2 TRBV5-5 .
CASSTGTGAIETQYF TGTGCCAGCAGTACCGGGACAGGAGCCATAGAGACCCAGTACTTC few TRBJ2-5 TRBV6-1 TRBD1
CAWSVRHPEAFF TGTGCCTGGAGTGTACGTCATCCTGAAGCTTTCTTT many TRBJ1-1 TRBV30 .
CASSVGLAVTGELFF TGTGCCAGCAGTGTCGGGCTAGCGGTCACCGGGGAGCTGTTTTTT few TRBJ2-2 TRBV6-1 TRBD2
CSAAHGLKHGYTF TGCAGTGCTGCGCACGGGTTGAAACATGGCTACACCTTC many TRBJ1-2 TRBV20-1 .
CASSQGTSAYNEQFF TGTGCCAGCAGCCAAGGGACTAGCGCGTACAATGAGCAGTTCTTC many TRBJ2-1 TRBV3-1 TRBD2
CASSLAWVQEDTQYF TGTGCCAGCAGCTTAGCTTGGGTTCAAGAAGATACGCAGTATTTT . TRBJ2-3 TRBV7-8 .
CAIQSKTNTGELFF TGTGCCATCCAGAGTAAGACCAACACCGGGGAGCTGTTTTTT . TRBJ2-2 TRBV6-1 .
CASKTSTDTQYF TGTGCCAGCAAGACGAGTACAGATACGCAGTATTTT . TRBJ2-3 TRBV7-2 .
CASSSPTSGSDNEQFF TGTGCCAGTAGTTCTCCGACTAGCGGGAGTGACAATGAGCAGTTCTTC few TRBJ2-1 TRBV19 TRBD2